This TCR beta chain derives from a study of shared clonotypes between healthy human individuals. Concerning this clone itself: Its cognate antigen is unknown.

Study conclusions and caveats: A handful of donors held 5% to 5.5% of naive CD4 clonotypes in common.

Donors included only healthy HIV-negative adults lacking recent acute infections or vaccinations. A CD45RA-negative memory subset and a CD45RA+ naive subset were separated from the CD4+ cells. V lost 6 bases, J lost 6 bases, and 13 bases lay in between. The CDR3 loop spans 13 amino acids. Germline lookup yields CDR1 LNHDA and CDR2 SQIVND (reference sequence). Samples underwent the assay at deep level. Repertoires were generated with immunoSEQ multiplex PCR, while TCRdb's copy carries only in-frame clones and drops some. Of around 1 million clones in the sample, about 80% were seen once. This receptor was identified in a man between 18 and 29 years old in good health. Sequencing was carried out using memory CD4+ T cells sorted from blood. Noted subset: CD45RA-negative fraction. This chain joins TRBV19 and TRBJ2-3, with D perhaps matching TRBD2 (6 bases). CDR3 in amino acids: CASRQRAGDTQYF. The CDR3 nucleotides read TGTGCCAGTAGGCAACGGGCGGGGGATACGCAGTATTTT.